Presented here are 2 T cell receptor beta chains from one specimen sequenced in a study of T cell repertoires in cytomegalovirus infection. TCRdb independently ran MiXCR on the reads; one entry per CDR3 protein. The sample includes about 47,000 distinct CDR3 sequences, around 21% of them seen just once. These receptors lack a known antigen. This specimen consisted of CD8+ T cells from cultured PBMCs, obtained from culture after CMV antigen stimulation. Every receptor here comes from a human donor in good health (CMV status not recorded). Some clones in this sample may be carry-over from other donors' samples.

The chain recombines TRBV5-1 with TRBJ2-3; the D gene could be TRBD1 or TRBD2 (5 bases each). The germline gives CDR1 SGHRS, CDR2 YFSETQ. Trimming cost V 5 bases and J 13 bases, with 14 bases left between them. The CDR3 runs 11 residues. CDR3 nucleotide sequence: TGCGCCAGCAGGTTAGGGGTGGAGGAGTATTTT. Amino acid sequence: CASRLGVEEYF. Drawing the rest from reference TRBV5-1 and TRBJ2-3, the complete variable domain is KAGVTQTPRYLIKTRGQQVTLSCSPISGHRSVSWYQQTPGQGLQFLFEYFSETQRNKGNFPGRFSGRQFSNSRSEMNVSTLELGDSALYLCASRLGVEEYFGPGTRLTVL.

The table lists this clonotype with many counts. The chain joins TRBV7-3 to TRBJ1-1, with D possibly TRBD1 on 5 matching bases. The germline gives CDR1 SGHTA, CDR2 FQGTGA. Trimming removed 4 bases from V and 1 base from J, with 7 bases in between. The CDR3 is 13 residues long. The DNA of the CDR3 is TGTGCCAGCAGCTCCCAGGGGAACACTGAAGCTTTCTTT. Protein product: CASSSQGNTEAFF.